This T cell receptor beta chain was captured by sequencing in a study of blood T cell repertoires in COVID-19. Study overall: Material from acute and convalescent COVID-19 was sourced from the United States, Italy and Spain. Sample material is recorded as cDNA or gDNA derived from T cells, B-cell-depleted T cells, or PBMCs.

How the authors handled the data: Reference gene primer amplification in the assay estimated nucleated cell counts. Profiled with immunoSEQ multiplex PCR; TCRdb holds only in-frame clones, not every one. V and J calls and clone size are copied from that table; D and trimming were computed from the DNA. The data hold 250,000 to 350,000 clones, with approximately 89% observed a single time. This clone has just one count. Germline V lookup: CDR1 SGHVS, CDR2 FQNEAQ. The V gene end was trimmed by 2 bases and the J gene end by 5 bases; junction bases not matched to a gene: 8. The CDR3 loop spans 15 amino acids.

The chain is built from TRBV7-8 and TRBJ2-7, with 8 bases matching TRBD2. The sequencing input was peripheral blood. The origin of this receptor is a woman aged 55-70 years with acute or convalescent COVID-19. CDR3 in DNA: TGTGCCAGCAGCTTACGTCTAGCGGGTCAGGACGAGCAGTACTTC. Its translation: CASSLRLAGQDEQYF.